One sample yielded the 23 T cell receptor beta chains listed below, sequenced in a study of T cell changes during pregnancy in multiple sclerosis. The repertoire was sequenced with immunoSEQ multiplex PCR; TCRdb's copy has only in-frame clones and lacks some. This repertoire shows around 70,000 clones, around nine tenths found once; its top ten account for over 2%. The sample in question was peripheral blood, obtained in the second trimester of pregnancy. The receptors stem from a female donor in good health, enrolled as a control in a pregnancy study.

The chain carries TRBV15 and TRBJ1-4, with 7 bases fitting TRBD1. CDR3 size: 14 residues. Per the germline V gene, CDR1 is LNHNV and CDR2 is YYDKDF (reference sequence). The ends lost 6 bases at V and 6 bases at J; junction bases unmatched: 7. The DNA for the CDR3 is TGTGCCACCAGGGGGACAGAGGGGGATGAAAAACTGTTTTTT. It translates to CATRGTEGDEKLFF. Complete variable domain (other parts from reference TRBV15 and TRBJ1-4): DAMVIQNPRYQVTQFGKPVTLSCSQTLNHNVMYWYQQKSSQAPKLLFHYYDKDFNNEADTPDNFQSRRPNTSFCFLDIRSPGLGDTAMYLCATRGTEGDEKLFFGSGTQLSVL.

The chain couples TRBV5-4 to TRBJ1-2; 11 positions match TRBD1. V lost 5 bases and J lost 0; bases outside the gene matches: 6. Germline V lookup: CDR1 SGHNT, CDR2 YYREEE (reference sequence). This CDR3 spans 16 amino acids. CDR3 protein: CASSFRTGGTNYGYTF. CDR3 nucleotide sequence: TGTGCCAGCAGTTTCCGGACAGGGGGCACTAACTATGGCTACACCTTC.

The genes are TRBV7-3 and TRBJ2-3; no definite D call. This CDR3 has 12 residues. Germline V CDR1 and CDR2: SGHTA, FQGTGA. V was shortened by 5 bases and J by 6 bases, with 9 bases between the two germline ends. The CDR3 nucleotides read TGTGCCAGCAGCCCCTTCGGGGATACGCAGTATTTT. It specifies CASSPFGDTQYF.

The genes are TRBV30 and TRBJ2-1, with 7 nucleotides matching TRBD1. The CDR3 has 13 residues. Per the germline V gene, CDR1 is GTSNPN and CDR2 is SVGIG (reference sequence). Unmatched junction bases numbered 4, after V lost 3 bases and J lost 5 bases. The CDR3 loop reads CAWRRDSNNEQFF. As DNA, the CDR3 is TGTGCCTGGAGGAGGGACAGTAACAATGAGCAGTTCTTC.

This chain links TRBV7-9 with TRBJ1-2; the match to TRBD1 covers 10 bases. This CDR3 is built from 17 residues. Germline-derived CDR1 and CDR2 are SEHNR and FQNEAQ (reference sequence). The junction had 17 bases not matched to a gene; V was cut back by 3 bases and J by 10 bases. The CDR3 sequence is CASSFRAATGGASAYTF. The CDR3 DNA reads as TGTGCCAGCAGCTTTAGGGCCGCGACAGGGGGCGCGTCTGCCTACACCTTC.

The chain carries TRBV11-2 and TRBJ1-2; no reliable D call. V was pared by 4 bases and J by 3 bases, with 6 bases between. Germline lookup yields CDR1 SGHAT and CDR2 FQNNGV. This CDR3 is 12 amino acids long. The CDR3 bases are TGTGCCAGCAGCTCCCTATACTATGGCTACACCTTC. Encoded protein: CASSSLYYGYTF.

V gene TRBV5-6 combines with J gene TRBJ2-7, with D perhaps matching TRBD1 (6 bases). With 4 bases removed from V and 5 bases from J, the gap between germline ends came to 16 bases. The length of the CDR3 is 14 residues. CDR1 and CDR2 from the germline V gene are SGHDT and YYEEEE. CDR3 amino acids: CASSRKLTGHEQYF. The CDR3 bases are TGTGCCAGCAGCCGAAAACTAACAGGGCACGAGCAGTACTTC.

The chain carries TRBV29-1 and TRBJ2-1, with D perhaps matching TRBD1 (5 bases). This CDR3 spans 16 amino acids. V lost 2 bases and J lost 6, with 20 bases in between. CDR1 is SQVTM and CDR2 is ANQGSEA in the germline V gene. The chain's CDR3 is CSVELVGEKRSNEQFF. In nucleotides, the CDR3 is TGCAGCGTTGAATTGGTAGGGGAAAAAAGGAGCAATGAGCAGTTCTTC.

This sequence joins TRBV7-9 and TRBJ2-1; D is uncertain. V lost 2 bases and J 2 bases, leaving 10 bases between the germline ends. Germline assignment: CDR1 SEHNR and CDR2 FQNEAQ (reference sequence). This CDR3 contains 15 residues. The CDR3: CASSLLAVPYNEQFF. The CDR3 nucleotides are TGTGCCAGCAGCTTACTGGCCGTCCCCTACAATGAGCAGTTCTTC.

The CDR3 DNA reads as TGTGCCAGCAGTTTAGGGCCTAACGTCCTGACTTTC. Protein: CASSLGPNVLTF. This chain connects TRBV28 to TRBJ2-6, with D unresolved. V lost 2 bases, J lost 10 bases, and 6 bases lay in between. The CDR3 loop spans 12 amino acids. Germline V gene sequence: CDR1 MDHEN, CDR2 SYDVKM.

The chain links TRBV9 to TRBJ1-2; D is undetermined. Germline V gene sequence: CDR1 SGDLS, CDR2 YYNGEE. With 4 bases removed from V and 5 bases from J, the gap between germline ends came to 3 bases. The CDR3 covers 10 residues. CDR3 nucleotides: TGTGCCAGCAGCTCGTATGGCTACACCTTC. It codes for CASSSYGYTF. Supplemented by reference TRBV9 and TRBJ1-2, the full variable domain reads DSGVTQTPKHLITATGQRVTLRCSPRSGDLSVYWYQQSLDQGLQFLIQYYNGEERAKGNILERFSAQQFPDLHSELNLSSLELGDSALYFCASSSYGYTFGSGTRLTVV.

J is TRBJ2-1 and V is TRBV4-3, with a tentative D call TRBD2 (7 bases). Germline assignment: CDR1 LGHNA and CDR2 YSLEER. CDR3 size: 17 residues. Between the trimmed V and J ends, which lost 0 bases and 2 bases, there was a span of 14 bases. CDR3 in amino acids: CASSQDRTGGAYNEQFF. For the CDR3, the DNA is TGCGCCAGCAGCCAAGACCGTACGGGGGGCGCCTACAATGAGCAGTTCTTC.

J is TRBJ1-1 and V is TRBV30; tentative D call: TRBD1 (5 bases). The CDR3 has 13 amino acids. Germline CDR1 and CDR2: GTSNPN and SVGIG (reference sequence). Deletions cut 4 bases from V and 1 base from J, with 10 bases between. The CDR3 here is CAWKGQPNTEAFF. CDR3 sequence (DNA): TGTGCCTGGAAGGGGCAGCCGAACACTGAAGCTTTCTTT.

The chain recombines TRBV29-1 with TRBJ1-2; no clear D gene. Germline V gives CDR1 SQVTM, CDR2 ANQGSEA. The ends were cut back, 5 bases at V and 8 bases at J, with 12 bases in the middle. This CDR3 region has 11 residues. The CDR3, as DNA: TGCAGCGTTATATCGCGACACGGCTACACCTTC. Its translation: CSVISRHGYTF.

V and J are TRBV7-2 and TRBJ1-1, with D possibly TRBD1 on 5 matching bases. CDR3 size: 13 residues. The V end lost 1 base, the J end lost 5 bases, and 8 bases lay between the germline ends. Germline CDR1 SGHTA, CDR2 FQGNSA. CDR3 sequence reads: CASSLGQGTEAFF. The CDR3, as DNA: TGTGCCAGCAGCTTAGGGCAGGGAACTGAAGCTTTCTTT.

This chain links TRBV19 with TRBJ2-1; D possibly corresponds to TRBD2 (5 bases). The germline V gene has CDR1 LNHDA and CDR2 SQIVND (reference sequence). The CDR3 sequence is 14 residues long. Trimming took off 5 bases at V and 8 bases at J, with 16 bases between the two ends. CDR3 protein: CASSFYGVAYEQFF. CDR3 nucleotide sequence: TGTGCCAGTAGTTTTTACGGGGTTGCCTATGAGCAGTTCTTC.

The chain combines TRBV5-1 with TRBJ2-3, with TRBD2 matching over 10 bases. The CDR3 is 14 residues long. Germline loops: CDR1 SGHRS, CDR2 YFSETQ. Trimming at V came to 3 bases and at J to 5 bases, leaving 3 bases not matched to a gene. CDR3 residues: CASSSLAGVDTQYF. CDR3 bases: TGCGCCAGCAGCTCTCTAGCGGGGGTAGATACGCAGTATTTT.

The genes are TRBV2 and TRBJ2-7, with a possible D match to TRBD2 (7 bases). This CDR3 is built from 16 residues. The germline gives CDR1 SNHLY, CDR2 FYNNEI. Deletions cut 4 bases from V and 2 bases from J, with 18 bases between. Here the CDR3 DNA reads TGTGCCAGCAGTGGGCGGGGGCCCGACATGGCCTACGAGCAGTACTTC. Amino acids: CASSGRGPDMAYEQYF.

The gene calls are TRBV7-8 and TRBJ2-3, with 9 bases identical to TRBD2. The V gene's germline CDR1 is SGHVS and CDR2 FQNEAQ. J gave up 2 bases and V 4 bases, and 10 bases lay outside the gene matches. The CDR3 extends over 17 amino acids. CDR3 region: CASSSSPSGVTTDTQYF. CDR3 sequence (DNA): TGTGCCAGCAGCTCGTCGCCTAGCGGGGTCACCACAGATACGCAGTATTTT.

The rearrangement uses TRBV19 and TRBJ2-5; perhaps TRBD1 as D (6 bases). Germline CDR1 is LNHDA and CDR2 is SQIVND (reference sequence). The CDR3 covers 14 residues. Trimming took 3 bases from V and 5 from J, leaving 13 bases between them. CDR3 sequence (DNA): TGTGCCAGTAGTATCGACAGGTGGAGCGAGACCCAGTACTTC. This codes for CASSIDRWSETQYF.

The count of this clone is one. The chain joins TRBV27 to TRBJ1-1, with 8 nucleotides matching TRBD1. V was pared by 4 bases and J by 7 bases, with 8 bases of the junction left unmatched. Germline V gene lookup returns CDR1 MNHEY and CDR2 SMNVEV (reference sequence). The CDR3 is 14 amino acids. CDR3 coding DNA: TGTGCCAGCAGTTCTTACAGGGGGGGCATTGAAGCTTTCTTT. As protein: CASSSYRGGIEAFF.

The chain couples TRBV7-9 to TRBJ1-4, with TRBD1 matching 7 bases. After removal of 7 bases from V and 8 bases from J, the junction contained 10 bases not matched to a gene. Germline V gene sequence: CDR1 SEHNR, CDR2 FQNEAQ (reference sequence). This CDR3 has 14 amino acids. Here the CDR3 reads CASTSGTEVEKLFF. The CDR3 nucleotides are TGTGCCAGCACCTCCGGGACAGAAGTCGAAAAACTGTTTTTT.

The V and J genes are TRBV7-2 and TRBJ2-5, with D possibly matching TRBD1 (5 bases). CDR1 is SGHTA and CDR2 is FQGNSA in the germline V gene. V was trimmed by 4 bases and J by 4 bases, leaving 10 bases between them. This CDR3 has 13 amino acids. The CDR3 sequence is CASSSIQGETQYF. Here the CDR3 DNA reads TGTGCCAGCAGCTCGATCCAGGGAGAGACCCAGTACTTC.